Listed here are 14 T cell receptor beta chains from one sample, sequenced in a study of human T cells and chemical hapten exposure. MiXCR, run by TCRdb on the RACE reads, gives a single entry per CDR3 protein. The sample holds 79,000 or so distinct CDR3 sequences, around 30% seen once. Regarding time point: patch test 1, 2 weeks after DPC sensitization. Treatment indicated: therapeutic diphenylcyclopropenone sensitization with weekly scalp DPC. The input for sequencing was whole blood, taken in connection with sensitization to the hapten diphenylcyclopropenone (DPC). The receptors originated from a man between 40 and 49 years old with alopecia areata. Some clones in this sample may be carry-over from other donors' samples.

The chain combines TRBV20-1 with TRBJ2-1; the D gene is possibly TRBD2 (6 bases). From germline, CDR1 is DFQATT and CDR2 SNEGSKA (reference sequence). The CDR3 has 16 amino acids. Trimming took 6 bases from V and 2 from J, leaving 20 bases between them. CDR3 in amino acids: CSARRVGGETYNEQFF. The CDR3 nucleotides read TGCAGTGCCCGGAGGGTTGGCGGAGAGACCTACAATGAGCAGTTCTTC.

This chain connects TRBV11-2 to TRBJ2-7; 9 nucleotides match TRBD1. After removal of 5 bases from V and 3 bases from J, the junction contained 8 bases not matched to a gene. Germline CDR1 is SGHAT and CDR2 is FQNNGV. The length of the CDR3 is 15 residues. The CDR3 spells CASSPNRGRSYEQYF. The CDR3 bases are TGTGCCAGCAGCCCTAACAGGGGGCGAAGCTACGAGCAGTACTTC.

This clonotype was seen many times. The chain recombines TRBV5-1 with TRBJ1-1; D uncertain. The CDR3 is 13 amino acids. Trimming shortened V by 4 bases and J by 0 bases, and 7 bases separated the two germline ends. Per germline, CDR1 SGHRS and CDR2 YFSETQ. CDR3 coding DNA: TGCGCCAGCAGCCAAGACATGAACACTGAAGCTTTCTTT. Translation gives CASSQDMNTEAFF.

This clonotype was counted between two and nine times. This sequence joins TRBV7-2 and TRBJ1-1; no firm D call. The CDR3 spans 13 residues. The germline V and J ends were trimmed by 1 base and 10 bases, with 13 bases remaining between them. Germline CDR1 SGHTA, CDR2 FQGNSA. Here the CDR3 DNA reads TGTGCCAGCAGCTTAGTCCGATTGAGGGCAGCTTTCTTT. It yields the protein CASSLVRLRAAFF.

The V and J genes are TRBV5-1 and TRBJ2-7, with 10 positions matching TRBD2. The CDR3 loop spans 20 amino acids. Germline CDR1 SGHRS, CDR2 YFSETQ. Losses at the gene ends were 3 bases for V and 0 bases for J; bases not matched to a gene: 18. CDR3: CASSSRPIGLAASSSYEQYF. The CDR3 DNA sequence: TGCGCCAGCAGCTCCCGCCCGATAGGACTAGCGGCCTCAAGCTCCTACGAGCAGTACTTC.

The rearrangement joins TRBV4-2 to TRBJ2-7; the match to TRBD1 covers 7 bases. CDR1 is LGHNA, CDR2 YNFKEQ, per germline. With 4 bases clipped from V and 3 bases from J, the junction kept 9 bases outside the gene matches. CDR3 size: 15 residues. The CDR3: CASSLRRGTVYEQYF. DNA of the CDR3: TGTGCCAGCAGCCTCAGAAGGGGGACAGTCTACGAGCAGTACTTC.

The CDR3: CASSGTGGNSYEQYF. The DNA of the CDR3 is TGTGCCAGCAGCGGAACAGGGGGGAACTCCTACGAGCAGTACTTC. J is TRBJ2-7 and V is TRBV14; TRBD1 matches at 8 bases. J was trimmed by 0 bases and V by 5 bases; bases with no gene match: 6. The germline CDR1 and CDR2 sequences are SGHDN and FVKESK. The CDR3 consists of 15 residues.

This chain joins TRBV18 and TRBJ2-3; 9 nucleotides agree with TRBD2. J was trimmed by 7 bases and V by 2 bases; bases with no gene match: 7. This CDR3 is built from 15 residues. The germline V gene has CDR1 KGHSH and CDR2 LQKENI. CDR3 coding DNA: TGTGCCAGCTCACCAAATAGCGGGAGTTCAAATACGCAGTATTTT. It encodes CASSPNSGSSNTQYF.

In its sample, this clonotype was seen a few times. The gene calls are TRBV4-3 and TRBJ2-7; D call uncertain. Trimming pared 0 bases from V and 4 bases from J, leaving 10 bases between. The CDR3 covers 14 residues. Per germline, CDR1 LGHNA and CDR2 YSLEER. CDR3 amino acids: CASSQEEGMYEQYF. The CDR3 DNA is TGCGCCAGCAGCCAAGAGGAAGGGATGTACGAGCAGTACTTC.

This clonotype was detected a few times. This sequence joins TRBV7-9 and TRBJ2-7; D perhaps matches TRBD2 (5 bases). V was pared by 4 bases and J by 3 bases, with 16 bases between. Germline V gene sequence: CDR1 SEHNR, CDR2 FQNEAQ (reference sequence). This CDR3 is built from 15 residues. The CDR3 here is CASSSGREANYEQYF. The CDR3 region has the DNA TGTGCCAGCAGCTCAGGCCGGGAAGCTAACTACGAGCAGTACTTC.

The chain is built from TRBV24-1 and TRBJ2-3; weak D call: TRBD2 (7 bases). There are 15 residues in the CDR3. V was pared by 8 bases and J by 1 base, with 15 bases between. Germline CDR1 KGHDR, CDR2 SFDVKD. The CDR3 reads CATMMGGLGTDTQYF. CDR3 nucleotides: TGTGCCACCATGATGGGGGGGCTGGGCACAGATACGCAGTATTTT.

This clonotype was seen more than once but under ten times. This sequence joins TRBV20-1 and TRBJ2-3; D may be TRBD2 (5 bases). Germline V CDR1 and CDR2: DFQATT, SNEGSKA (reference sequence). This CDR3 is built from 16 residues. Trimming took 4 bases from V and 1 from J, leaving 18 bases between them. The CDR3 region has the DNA TGCAGTGCTAACCCCGGACCGGCGGGCGGCACAGATACGCAGTATTTT. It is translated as CSANPGPAGGTDTQYF.

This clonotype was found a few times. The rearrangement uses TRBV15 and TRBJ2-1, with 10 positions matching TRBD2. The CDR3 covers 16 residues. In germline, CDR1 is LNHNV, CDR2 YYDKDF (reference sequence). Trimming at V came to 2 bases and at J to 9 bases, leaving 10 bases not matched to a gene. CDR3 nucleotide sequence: TGTGCCACCAGCAGAAAAGCGGGAGGGCCGACTGGTGAGCAGTTCTTC. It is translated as CATSRKAGGPTGEQFF. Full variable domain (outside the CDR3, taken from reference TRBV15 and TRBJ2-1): DAMVIQNPRYQVTQFGKPVTLSCSQTLNHNVMYWYQQKSSQAPKLLFHYYDKDFNNEADTPDNFQSRRPNTSFCFLDIRSPGLGDTAMYLCATSRKAGGPTGEQFFGPGTRLTVL.

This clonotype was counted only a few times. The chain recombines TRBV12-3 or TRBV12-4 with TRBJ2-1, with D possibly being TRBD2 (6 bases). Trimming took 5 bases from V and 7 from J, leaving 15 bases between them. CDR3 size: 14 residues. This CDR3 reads CASSLPGLTNEQFF. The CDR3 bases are TGTGCCAGCAGTCTACCGGGACTGACGAATGAGCAGTTCTTC.